This is a list of T cell receptor beta chains from one sample in a study of post-analysis software for immune sequencing data. TCRdb reanalysed the PCR reads using MiXCR and keeps one entry per CDR3 protein. The repertoire includes about 810,000 distinct CDR3 sequences, approximately 53% of them detected once, and under 6% sits in the top ten. Material for sequencing was blood. These receptor sequences come from a girl aged 5-17 years with multiple sclerosis. Both conserved end residues are part of each CDR3. The D gene is left open where the match is weak. Some rows have no size entry. The others give once, few or many, or a class for an expanded clone.

d_call,j_call,v_call,clone_size,cdr3_aa,cdr3_nt
TRBD1,TRBJ2-1,TRBV6-1,once,CASIPGQGGYNEQFF,TGTGCCAGCATTCCGGGACAGGGAGGATACAATGAGCAGTTCTTC
-,TRBJ2-5,TRBV27,-,CASALFGVRETQYF,TGTGCCAGCGCTTTATTTGGGGTACGGGAGACCCAGTACTTC
TRBD2,TRBJ2-1,TRBV7-9,-,CASSLGSGEINEQFF,TGTGCCAGCAGCTTGGGTAGCGGGGAGATCAATGAGCAGTTCTTC
-,TRBJ2-1,TRBV12-5,-,CASGWGREAGPSYNEQFF,TGTGCTAGTGGTTGGGGGCGAGAAGCGGGCCCTTCCTACAATGAGCAGTTCTTC
TRBD1,TRBJ2-1,TRBV5-1,few,CASSWGWKGAGWDNEQFF,TGCGCCAGCAGCTGGGGGTGGAAGGGGGCAGGATGGGACAATGAGCAGTTCTTC
-,TRBJ2-3,TRBV20-1,-,CSASRTASTDTQYF,TGCAGTGCTAGCCGGACAGCTAGCACAGATACGCAGTATTTT
TRBD1,TRBJ1-5,TRBV5-1,-,CASSLGGQVNQPQHF,TGCGCCAGCAGCTTGGGAGGACAGGTCAACCAGCCCCAGCATTTT
TRBD1,TRBJ2-1,TRBV5-1,few,CASRAGTGATREQFF,TGCGCCAGCAGGGCCGGGACAGGGGCCACCAGGGAGCAGTTCTTC
-,TRBJ2-7,TRBV29-1,few,CSVAFSRSSYEQYF,TGCAGCGTTGCTTTCTCCCGGTCGTCCTACGAGCAGTACTTC
-,TRBJ2-7,TRBV29-1,-,CSVSKSGPYYEQYF,TGCAGCGTTTCTAAGTCCGGGCCGTACTACGAGCAGTACTTC
-,TRBJ2-5,TRBV20-1,few,CSASWRNQETQYF,TGCAGTGCTAGTTGGCGGAACCAAGAGACCCAGTACTTC
TRBD2,TRBJ2-7,TRBV5-1,-,CASSRWTSGSVSSYNEQYF,TGCGCCAGCAGCCGATGGACTAGCGGGAGCGTTAGCTCCTACAATGAGCAGTACTTC
TRBD2,TRBJ2-7,TRBV5-5,-,CASSLIGGRGWEQYF,TGTGCCAGCAGCTTGATAGGCGGGAGGGGATGGGAGCAGTACTTC
-,TRBJ2-7,TRBV6-6,-,CASSSKMDVEQYF,TGTGCCAGCAGCTCCAAGATGGACGTCGAGCAGTACTTC
-,TRBJ2-7,TRBV5-1,many,CASSLGIYEQYF,TGTGCCAGCAGCTTAGGGATATACGAGCAGTACTTC
TRBD1,TRBJ2-1,TRBV5-1,once,CASQPGQGYNEQFF,TGCGCCAGCCAACCGGGACAGGGGTACAATGAGCAGTTCTTC